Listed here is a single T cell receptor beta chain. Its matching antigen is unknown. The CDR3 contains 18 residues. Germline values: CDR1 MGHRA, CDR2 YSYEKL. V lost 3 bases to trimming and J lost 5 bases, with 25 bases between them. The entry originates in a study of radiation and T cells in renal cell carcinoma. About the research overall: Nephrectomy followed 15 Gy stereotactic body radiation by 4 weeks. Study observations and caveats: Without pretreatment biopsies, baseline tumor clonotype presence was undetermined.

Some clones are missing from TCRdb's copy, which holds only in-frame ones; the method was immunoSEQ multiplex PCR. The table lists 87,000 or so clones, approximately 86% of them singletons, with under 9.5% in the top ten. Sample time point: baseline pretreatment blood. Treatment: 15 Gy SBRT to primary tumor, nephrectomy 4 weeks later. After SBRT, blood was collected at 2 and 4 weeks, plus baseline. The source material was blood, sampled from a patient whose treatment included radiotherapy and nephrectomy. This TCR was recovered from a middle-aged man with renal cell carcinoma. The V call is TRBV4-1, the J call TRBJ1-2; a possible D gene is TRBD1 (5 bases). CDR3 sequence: CASSHGGGSRPLRYGYTF. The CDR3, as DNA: TGCGCCAGCAGCCATGGCGGGGGTTCCAGGCCGCTCCGTTATGGCTACACCTTC.